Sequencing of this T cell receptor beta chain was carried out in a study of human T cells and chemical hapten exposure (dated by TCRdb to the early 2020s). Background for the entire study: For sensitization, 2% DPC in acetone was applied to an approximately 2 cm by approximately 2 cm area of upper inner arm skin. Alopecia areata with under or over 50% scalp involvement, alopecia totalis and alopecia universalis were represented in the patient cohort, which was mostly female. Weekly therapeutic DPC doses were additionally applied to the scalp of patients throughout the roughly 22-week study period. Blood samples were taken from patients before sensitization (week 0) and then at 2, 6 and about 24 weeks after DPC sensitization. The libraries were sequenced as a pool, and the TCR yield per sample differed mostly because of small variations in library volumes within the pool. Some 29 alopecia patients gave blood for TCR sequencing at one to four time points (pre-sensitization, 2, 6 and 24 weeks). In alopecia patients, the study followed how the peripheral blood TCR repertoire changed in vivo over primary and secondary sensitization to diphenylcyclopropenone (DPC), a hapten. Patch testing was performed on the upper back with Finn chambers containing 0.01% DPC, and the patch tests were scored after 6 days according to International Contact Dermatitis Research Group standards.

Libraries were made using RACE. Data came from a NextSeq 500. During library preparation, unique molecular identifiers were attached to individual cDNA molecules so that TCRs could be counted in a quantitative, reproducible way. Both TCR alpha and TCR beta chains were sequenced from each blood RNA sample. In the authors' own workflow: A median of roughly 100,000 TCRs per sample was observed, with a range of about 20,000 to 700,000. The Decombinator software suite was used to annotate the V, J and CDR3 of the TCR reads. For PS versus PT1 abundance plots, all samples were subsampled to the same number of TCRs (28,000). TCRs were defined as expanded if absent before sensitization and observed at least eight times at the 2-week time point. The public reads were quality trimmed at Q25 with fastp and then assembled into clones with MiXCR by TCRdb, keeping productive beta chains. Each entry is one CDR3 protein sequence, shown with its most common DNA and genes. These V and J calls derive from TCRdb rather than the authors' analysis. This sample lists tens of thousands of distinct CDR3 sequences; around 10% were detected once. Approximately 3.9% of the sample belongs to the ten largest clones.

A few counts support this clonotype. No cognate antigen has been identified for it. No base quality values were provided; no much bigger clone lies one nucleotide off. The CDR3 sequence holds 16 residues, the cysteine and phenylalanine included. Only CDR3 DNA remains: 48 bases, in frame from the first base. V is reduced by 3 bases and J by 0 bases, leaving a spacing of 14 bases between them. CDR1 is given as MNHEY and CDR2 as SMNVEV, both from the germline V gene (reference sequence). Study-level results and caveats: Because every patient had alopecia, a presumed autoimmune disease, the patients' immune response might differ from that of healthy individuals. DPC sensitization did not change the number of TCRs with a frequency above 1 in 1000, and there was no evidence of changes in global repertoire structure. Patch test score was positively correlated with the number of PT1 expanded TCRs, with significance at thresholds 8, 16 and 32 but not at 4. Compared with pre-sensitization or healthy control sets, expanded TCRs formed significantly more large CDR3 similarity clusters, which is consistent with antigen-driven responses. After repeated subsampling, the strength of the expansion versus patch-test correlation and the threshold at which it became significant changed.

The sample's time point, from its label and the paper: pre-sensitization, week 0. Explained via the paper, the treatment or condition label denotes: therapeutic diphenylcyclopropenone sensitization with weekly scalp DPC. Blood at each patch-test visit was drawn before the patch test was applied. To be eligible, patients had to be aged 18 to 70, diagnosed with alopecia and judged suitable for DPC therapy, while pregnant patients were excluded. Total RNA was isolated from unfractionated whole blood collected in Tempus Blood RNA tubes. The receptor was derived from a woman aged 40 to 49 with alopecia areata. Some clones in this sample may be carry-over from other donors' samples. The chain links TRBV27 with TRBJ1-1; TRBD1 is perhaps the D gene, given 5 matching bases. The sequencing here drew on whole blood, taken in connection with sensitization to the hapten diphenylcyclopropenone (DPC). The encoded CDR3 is CASSLVGGGLNTEAFF. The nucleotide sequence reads TGTGCCAGCAGTTTGGTGGGGGGGGGACTGAACACTGAAGCTTTCTTT.